The present TCR beta chain was sequenced within a study of read filtering for tumor transcriptome and immune sequencing. Molecular barcoded adaptors covering alpha/delta and beta/gamma chains were used on about 390 ng RNA. TCRdb re-analysed the reads in MiXCR, keeping a single row per CDR3 protein. The profile shows some 140,000 distinct CDR3 sequences, roughly 13% of them singletons. The CDR3 totals 11 residues. Per germline, CDR1 SQVTM and CDR2 ANQGSEA. The V gene lost 6 bases and the J gene lost 11 bases, with 16 bases spanning the gap. This TCR was sampled from a donor aged 40 or older with multiple myeloma. J is TRBJ1-1 and V is TRBV29-1; no firm D call. The sequenced sample was a population of CD138-negative cells sorted from bone marrow. This CDR3 is CSVPRTILAFF. CDR3 DNA: TGCAGCGTCCCCCGGACTATTCTCGCTTTCTTT.